This T cell receptor beta chain came from a study of CD8 T cells in ankylosing spondylitis. Overall study results and limits: Reports of some motif variants in reactive arthritis synovial fluid and blood predate this one. A motif of seven or eight highly homologous TCR beta variants was seen as apparently characteristic of ankylosing spondylitis blood.

Preparation of TCR beta libraries was done by quantitative 5'-RACE with molecular barcodes. Each CDR3 protein is one row after TCRdb ran MiXCR on the 5' RACE reads. The repertoire consists of hundreds of thousands of distinct CDR3 sequences, with over 9.5% occurring once and the leading ten covering around 0.51%. Trimming shortened V by 7 bases and J by 8 bases, and 15 bases separated the two germline ends. Germline V CDR1 and CDR2: MDHEN, SYDVKM. The CDR3 has 13 residues. This clonotype was counted ten times or more. Its antigen is as yet unknown. This clonotype was sampled from a male donor with ankylosing spondylitis. The chain has TRBV28 and TRBJ2-1, with a tentative D call TRBD1 (5 bases). Material: blood, either unsorted or a sorted T cell fraction (not recorded which). Here the CDR3 reads CASIAQVGDEQFF. CDR3 in DNA: TGTGCCAGCATTGCACAGGTGGGCGATGAGCAGTTCTTC.